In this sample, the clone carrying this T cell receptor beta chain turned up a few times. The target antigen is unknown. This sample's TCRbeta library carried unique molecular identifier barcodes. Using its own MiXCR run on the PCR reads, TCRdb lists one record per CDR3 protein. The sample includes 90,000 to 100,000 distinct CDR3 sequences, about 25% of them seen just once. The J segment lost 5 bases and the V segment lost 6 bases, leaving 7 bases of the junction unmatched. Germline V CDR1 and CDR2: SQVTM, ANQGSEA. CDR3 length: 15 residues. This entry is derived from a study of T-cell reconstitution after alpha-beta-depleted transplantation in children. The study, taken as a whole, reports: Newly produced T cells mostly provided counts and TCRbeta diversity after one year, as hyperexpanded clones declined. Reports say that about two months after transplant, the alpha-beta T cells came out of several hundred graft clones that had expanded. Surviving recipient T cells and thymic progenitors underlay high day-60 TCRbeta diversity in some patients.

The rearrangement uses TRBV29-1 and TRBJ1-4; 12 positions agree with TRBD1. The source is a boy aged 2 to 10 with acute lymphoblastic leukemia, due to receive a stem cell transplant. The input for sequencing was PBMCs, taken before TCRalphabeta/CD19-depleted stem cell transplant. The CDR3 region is CSVAGTGGENEKLFF. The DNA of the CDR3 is TGCAGCGTGGCCGGGACAGGGGGCGAAAATGAAAAACTGTTTTTT.